The next 30 T cell receptor beta chains were all read from a single sample in a study of cytomegalovirus exposure and HLA in healthy donors. 13 Jbeta primers and 60 Vbeta primers were used for the PCR. TCRdb keeps only in-frame clones here, not all; method: immunoSEQ multiplex PCR. This table holds about 150,000 clones, approximately 86% found once. Material for sequencing was PBMCs. These receptors originate from a woman aged 45-59 years in good health and CMV-seropositive.

In its sample, this clone was seen a few times. The chain recombines TRBV10-2 with TRBJ1-3, with TRBD1 matching 11 bases. The germline gives CDR1 WSHSY, CDR2 SAAADI. The CDR3 runs 15 residues. V gave up 5 bases and J gave up 10 bases; unmatched junction bases: 10. CDR3 in DNA: TGCGCCAGCAGTCCGGGACAGGGGGATATGAGGACCATATATTTT. Translation: CASSPGQGDMRTIYF.

The V call is TRBV12-5, the J call TRBJ1-5; D remains unclear. V was trimmed by 7 bases and J by 0 bases, leaving 13 bases between them. The CDR3 has 15 residues. CDR1 and CDR2 (germline): LGHNT, FRNRAP. The CDR3 nucleotides read TGTGCTAGTGCCGCGATACGTTCTAGCAATCAGCCCCAGCATTTT. The encoded protein is CASAAIRSSNQPQHF.

The DNA of the CDR3 is TGTGCCAGCAGCAACCCAGGGTACGAGCAGTACTTC. This codes for CASSNPGYEQYF. The chain links TRBV5-4 to TRBJ2-7; the D gene is possibly TRBD1 (5 bases). Germline CDR1 and CDR2: SGHNT and YYREEE (reference sequence). This CDR3 comprises 12 residues. V was shortened by 4 bases and J by 4 bases, with 9 bases between the two germline ends.

The chain carries TRBV4-2 and TRBJ2-7; 8 bases align to TRBD1. The germline V gene encodes CDR1 LGHNA and CDR2 YNFKEQ. The CDR3 runs to 16 residues. V trimming: 2 bases; J trimming: 0 bases; junction bases outside the gene matches: 6. CDR3 protein: CASSQIQTGDSYEQYF. CDR3 bases: TGTGCCAGCAGCCAAATCCAGACAGGGGACTCCTACGAGCAGTACTTC.

The chain couples TRBV2 to TRBJ2-1, with D perhaps TRBD2 (5 bases). Germline V CDR1 and CDR2: SNHLY, FYNNEI. The CDR3 contains 12 residues. Trimming pared 6 bases from V and 10 bases from J, leaving 13 bases between. CDR3 sequence: CASRGLGWEQFF. The CDR3, as DNA: TGTGCCAGCAGAGGACTGGGCTGGGAGCAGTTCTTC. The whole variable domain, filled in from reference TRBV2 and TRBJ2-1, reads EPEVTQTPSHQVTQMGQEVILRCVPISNHLYFYWYRQILGQKVEFLVSFYNNEISEKSEIFDDQFSVERPDGSNFTLKIRSTKLEDSAMYFCASRGLGWEQFFGPGTRLTVL.

CDR3 loop: CASSKSGRDEQYF. Written as DNA, the CDR3 is TGTGCCAGCAGCAAGAGTGGTAGAGACGAGCAGTACTTC. The V gene is TRBV21-1, the J gene TRBJ2-7; the table's D call TRBD2 went unverified against the DNA. TRBV21-1 is a pseudogene. This CDR3 region has 13 residues.

V usage is TRBV6-5 and J usage is TRBJ1-1, with TRBD1 matching over 11 bases. Germline V lookup: CDR1 MNHEY, CDR2 SVGAGI. The ends lost 4 bases at V and 4 bases at J; junction bases unmatched: 5. The CDR3 extends over 15 amino acids. The CDR3 DNA reads TGTGCCAGCAGTTTCGAGGGACAGGGGGTCACTGAAGCTTTCTTT. Encoded protein: CASSFEGQGVTEAFF.

This chain links TRBV4-3 with TRBJ1-6; maybe TRBD1 (5 bases). V dropped 1 base and J dropped 4 bases, with 8 bases sitting between them. CDR3 length: 15 amino acids. From germline, CDR1 is LGHNA and CDR2 YSLEER. CDR3 residues: CASSQVGTYNSPLHF. The CDR3 DNA sequence: TGCGCCAGCAGCCAAGTTGGGACTTATAATTCACCCCTCCACTTT.

This chain uses TRBV5-4 with TRBJ1-2; 8 bases are shared with TRBD1. The CDR3 totals 13 residues. With 4 bases clipped from V and 4 bases from J, the junction kept 3 bases outside the gene matches. The germline gives CDR1 SGHNT, CDR2 YYREEE (reference sequence). CDR3 nucleotides: TGTGCCAGCAGCCCCGGACAGGGCTATGGCTACACCTTC. As protein: CASSPGQGYGYTF. Full variable domain (missing parts from reference TRBV5-4 and TRBJ1-2): ETGVTQSPTHLIKTRGQQVTLRCSSQSGHNTVSWYQQALGQGPQFIFQYYREEENGRGNFPPRFSGLQFPNYSSELNVNALELDDSALYLCASSPGQGYGYTFGSGTRLTVV.

Notes on this clone: One junction end disagrees with the germline gene, perhaps due to a read error. The sample holds other DNA sequences that translate to the same CDR3. The V and J genes are TRBV4-1 and TRBJ2-7, with D possibly being TRBD2 (6 bases). Per the germline V gene, CDR1 is MGHRA and CDR2 is YSYEKL. This CDR3 has 15 amino acids. CDR3 DNA sequence: TGCGCCAGCAGCCACGCGGGATCCACCTGGGGGGAGCAGTACTTT. This codes for CASSHAGSTWGEQYF.

V and J are TRBV4-3 and TRBJ1-2; unclear D gene. Germline lookup yields CDR1 LGHNA and CDR2 YSLEER. Trimming removed 0 bases at V and 4 bases at J, with 15 bases between. The CDR3 is 16 residues long. The CDR3 here is CASSQDPGNGGYGYTF. CDR3 nucleotide sequence: TGCGCCAGCAGCCAAGATCCGGGAAACGGTGGCTATGGCTACACCTTC.

The chain carries TRBV30 and TRBJ2-7; tentative D call: TRBD2 (5 bases). Germline CDR1 reads GTSNPN; CDR2 reads SVGIG (reference sequence). Trimming took off 3 bases at V and 2 bases at J, with 11 bases between the two ends. The CDR3 consists of 13 residues. The CDR3 reads CAWSPAGTYEQYF. The CDR3 DNA reads as TGTGCCTGGAGCCCGGCGGGTACCTACGAGCAGTACTTC.

Note on this clone: The junction departs from germline at one end; a sequencing error may be responsible. The chain has TRBV7-9 and TRBJ2-1, with 12 bases fitting TRBD1. The CDR3 is 15 residues long. CDR1 and CDR2 from the germline V gene are SEHNR and FQNEAQ (reference sequence). The CDR3 DNA reads as TGTTCCAGCAGCTTAGGGGGACAGGGGGCAGGTGAGCAGTTCTTC. It yields the protein CSSSLGGQGAGEQFF.

This clone was detected once. The chain uses TRBV30 and TRBJ2-2, with TRBD1 identical over 11 bases. CDR1 is GTSNPN and CDR2 is SVGIG in the germline V gene (reference sequence). The CDR3 consists of 14 residues. The ends lost 5 bases at V and 7 bases at J; junction bases unmatched: 6. This CDR3 is CAWGWTGGIGELFF. CDR3 coding DNA: TGTGCCTGGGGGTGGACAGGGGGCATCGGGGAGCTGTTTTTT. Drawing the rest from reference TRBV30 and TRBJ2-2, the complete variable domain is SQTIHQWPATLVQPVGSPLSLECTVEGTSNPNLYWYRQAAGRGLQLLFYSVGIGQISSEVPQNLSASRPQDRQFILSSKKLLLSDSGFYLCAWGWTGGIGELFFGEGSRLTVL.

J is TRBJ2-3 and V is TRBV5-1; 8 nucleotides match TRBD2. Losses at the gene ends were 1 base for V and 0 bases for J; bases not matched to a gene: 7. The CDR3 has 17 residues. Germline CDR1 and CDR2: SGHRS and YFSETQ. The CDR3 loop reads CASSLYFSGASTDTQYF. The CDR3 DNA follows: TGCGCCAGCAGCTTGTATTTTAGCGGGGCTAGCACAGATACGCAGTATTTT.

V gene TRBV19 combines with J gene TRBJ1-6; 7 bases align to TRBD1. V shed 5 bases, J shed 7 bases, and the junction held 2 bases outside the gene matches. CDR3 size: 13 residues. Looked up from germline, CDR1 is LNHDA and CDR2 is SQIVND (reference sequence). The CDR3 sequence is CASSAGGNSPLHF. CDR3 DNA: TGTGCCAGTAGTGCAGGGGGGAATTCACCCCTCCACTTT.

V usage is TRBV10-2 and J usage is TRBJ2-2; D is perhaps TRBD2 (6 bases). This CDR3 has 14 amino acids. V was shortened by 2 bases and J by 6 bases, with 10 bases between the two germline ends. From germline, CDR1 is WSHSY and CDR2 SAAADI. In DNA, the CDR3 is TGCGCCAGCAGTGAGGGACTATACCCCGGGGAGCTGTTTTTT. As protein: CASSEGLYPGELFF.

The V gene is TRBV5-1, the J gene TRBJ2-3, with TRBD1 identical over 7 bases. The V gene's germline CDR1 is SGHRS and CDR2 YFSETQ. The CDR3 is 15 amino acids. The V segment lost 1 base and the J segment 2 bases; nucleotides outside the gene matches: 4. The CDR3 DNA is TGCGCCAGCAGCTTGAGGGGGCTGGACACAGATACGCAGTATTTT. Its translation is CASSLRGLDTDTQYF.

This chain uses TRBV6-4 with TRBJ2-3; TRBD2 might be the D (5 bases). The V gene's germline CDR1 is MRHNA and CDR2 SNTAGT. V was cut by 10 bases and J by 8 bases, with 10 bases left in between. CDR3 length: 10 residues. The CDR3 sequence: CAMDCGTQYF. The CDR3 bases are TGTGCCATGGACTGTGGTACGCAGTATTTT.

This chain links TRBV2 with TRBJ1-5; TRBD1 aligns across 7 bases. The junction had 9 bases not matched to a gene; V was cut back by 7 bases and J by 3 bases. From germline, CDR1 is SNHLY and CDR2 FYNNEI. This CDR3 contains 15 residues. The CDR3 protein is CASKKTGTDNQPQHF. The CDR3 coding sequence is TGTGCCAGCAAAAAGACAGGGACAGACAATCAGCCCCAGCATTTT.

V usage is TRBV4-3 and J usage is TRBJ2-1; 7 bases agree with TRBD2. This CDR3 has 13 amino acids. J gave up 6 bases and V 3 bases, and 2 bases lay outside the gene matches. Germline CDR1 LGHNA, CDR2 YSLEER. The CDR3 protein is CASSHPSGNEQFF. CDR3 nucleotides: TGCGCCAGCAGCCACCCTAGCGGCAATGAGCAGTTCTTC.

V usage is TRBV19 and J usage is TRBJ1-2; D not certain. The CDR3 is 15 residues long. Germline CDR1 reads LNHDA; CDR2 reads SQIVND (reference sequence). V gave up 3 bases and J gave up 2 bases, with 13 bases separating them. The CDR3: CASSILQLPNYGYTF. In nucleotides, the CDR3 is TGTGCCAGTAGTATCCTACAGTTGCCCAACTATGGCTACACCTTC.

The chain couples TRBV6-1 to TRBJ1-1; D gene uncertain. CDR3 length equals 14 residues. Deletions cut 7 bases from V and 0 bases from J, with 12 bases between. The germline gives CDR1 MNHNS, CDR2 SASEGT. CDR3 sequence: CASTRADMNTEAFF. In nucleotides, the CDR3 is TGTGCCAGCACCCGCGCGGATATGAACACTGAAGCTTTCTTT.

The chain combines TRBV27 with TRBJ2-1; 9 bases are a match to TRBD2. The CDR3 sequence is 15 residues long. Germline values: CDR1 MNHEY, CDR2 SMNVEV (reference sequence). J lost 6 bases, V lost 3 bases, and 6 bases had no gene match. CDR3 amino acids: CASSLGRGGLNEQFF. Written as DNA, the CDR3 is TGTGCCAGCAGTTTGGGGCGGGGGGGCCTCAATGAGCAGTTCTTC.

This sequence joins TRBV9 and TRBJ2-1, with 7 bases aligning to TRBD2. Per the germline V gene, CDR1 is SGDLS and CDR2 is YYNGEE. The CDR3 consists of 16 residues. The V segment lost 0 bases and the J segment 2 bases; nucleotides outside the gene matches: 5. The CDR3 protein is CASSVESGAAYNEQFF. In DNA form, the CDR3 reads TGTGCCAGCAGCGTAGAAAGCGGGGCAGCCTACAATGAGCAGTTCTTC.

The gene calls are TRBV7-8 and TRBJ2-3; the D gene is possibly TRBD2 (5 bases). Germline-derived CDR1 and CDR2 are SGHVS and FQNEAQ. V lost 4 bases, J lost 2 bases, and 10 bases lay in between. The CDR3 runs 14 residues. DNA of the CDR3: TGTGCCAGCAGCTCGGCGGACTTCACAGATACGCAGTATTTT. As protein: CASSSADFTDTQYF.

V is TRBV6-6 and J is TRBJ2-7; 8 positions agree with TRBD1. Germline values: CDR1 MNHNY, CDR2 SVGAGI (reference sequence). The CDR3 covers 16 residues. V trimming: 2 bases; J trimming: 1 base; junction bases outside the gene matches: 7. CDR3 nucleotide sequence: TGTGCCAGCAGTTACCCGGGGAGGACAGGGTCCTACGAGCAGTACTTC. Amino acid sequence: CASSYPGRTGSYEQYF.

This clone has just a few counts. J is TRBJ2-1 and V is TRBV5-1, with 10 positions matching TRBD2. The CDR3 totals 14 residues. The germline V gene encodes CDR1 SGHRS and CDR2 YFSETQ. The J segment lost 5 bases and the V segment lost 7 bases, leaving 6 bases of the junction unmatched. The CDR3 DNA reads TGCGCCAGCCGTACTAGCGGGGTCCACAATGAGCAGTTCTTC. This encodes CASRTSGVHNEQFF.

V usage is TRBV2 and J usage is TRBJ2-7; 10 bases are a match to TRBD1. The V segment lost 1 base and the J segment 2 bases; nucleotides outside the gene matches: 8. The CDR3 loop spans 17 amino acids. From germline, CDR1 is SNHLY and CDR2 FYNNEI. This CDR3 is CASSEEGTGAVPYEQYF. The CDR3 nucleotides read TGTGCCAGCAGTGAAGAGGGGACAGGGGCTGTTCCCTACGAGCAGTACTTC.

The chain uses TRBV9 and TRBJ2-1, with 9 bases matching TRBD2. V was pared by 4 bases and J by 8 bases, with 7 bases of the junction left unmatched. The CDR3 is 14 residues long. The germline V gene encodes CDR1 SGDLS and CDR2 YYNGEE. The CDR3 DNA reads TGTGCCAGCAGCCCGCGGGGGGGCGGGGATGAGCAGTTCTTC. Translation: CASSPRGGGDEQFF.